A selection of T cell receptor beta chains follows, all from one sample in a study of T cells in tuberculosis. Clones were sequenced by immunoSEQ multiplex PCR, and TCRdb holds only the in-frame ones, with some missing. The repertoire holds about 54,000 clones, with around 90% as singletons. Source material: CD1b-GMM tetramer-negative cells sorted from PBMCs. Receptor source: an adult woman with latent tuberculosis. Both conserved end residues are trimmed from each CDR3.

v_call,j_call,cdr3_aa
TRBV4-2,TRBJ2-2,ATLRTSGGPNTGELF
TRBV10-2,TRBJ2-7,ASSTTGYEQY
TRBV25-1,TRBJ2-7,ASSESASGNPQEQY
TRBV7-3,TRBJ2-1,ASSLQGLANEQF
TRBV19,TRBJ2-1,ASSTSGGAYEQF
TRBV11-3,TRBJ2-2,ASSPRLEGEVSNTGELF
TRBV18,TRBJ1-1,ASSLSQEDRGAF
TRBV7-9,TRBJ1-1,ASSFLVTFEAF
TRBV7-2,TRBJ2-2,ASSLEYGLAPNTGELF
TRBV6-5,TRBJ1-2,ASSYSTGNYGYT
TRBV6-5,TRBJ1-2,ASSFGDKGYGYT
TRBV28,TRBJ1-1,ASSLLRSNTEAF
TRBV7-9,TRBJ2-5,ASSLIAETQY
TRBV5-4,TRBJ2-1,ASSFARTSGSYNEQF
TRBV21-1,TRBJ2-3,ASSIGTGNGTQY
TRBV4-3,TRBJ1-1,ASSQGRTLNTEAF
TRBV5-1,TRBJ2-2,ASSETGELF
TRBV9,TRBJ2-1,ASSVALSGSIYNEQF
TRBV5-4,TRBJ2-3,ASSRSTDTQY
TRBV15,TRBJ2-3,ATSRESMLAGDTDTQY
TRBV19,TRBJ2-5,ASSTGIGETQY
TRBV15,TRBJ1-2,ATKSRDRVYGYT
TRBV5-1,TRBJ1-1,ASSSDRGHTEAF
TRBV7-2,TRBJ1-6,ASSTNRGGGNSPLH
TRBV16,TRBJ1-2,ASSQSSGRARNGYT
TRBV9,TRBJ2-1,ASSAALPGRGNEQF
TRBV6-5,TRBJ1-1,ASRPPGNTEAF
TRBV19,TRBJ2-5,ASRGPGGQETQY
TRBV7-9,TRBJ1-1,ASSLGLWGHGDTEAF
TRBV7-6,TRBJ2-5,ASSNRDRETQY
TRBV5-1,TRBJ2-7,ASSLAGGSSYEQY
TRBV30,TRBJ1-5,AWNRGPNQPQH
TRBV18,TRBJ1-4,ASSTNRRGSEKLF
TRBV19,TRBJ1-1,ASKIGVYQENTEAF
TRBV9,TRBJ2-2,ASQGTGELF
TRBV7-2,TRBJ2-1,ASSNSGWGSNEQF
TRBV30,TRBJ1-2,AWRETGHYGYT
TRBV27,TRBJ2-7,ASTKQGPGQGATGRYEQY
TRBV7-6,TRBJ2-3,ASSLGRAGGSDTQY
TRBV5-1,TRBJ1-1,ASSFSGTKVNTEAF
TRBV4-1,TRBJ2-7,ASSHRERYEQY
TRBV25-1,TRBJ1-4,ASSEYPGSATNEKLF
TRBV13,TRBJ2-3,ASSPGSYWADTQY
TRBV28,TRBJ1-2,ASSNGYLGQGGLGYT
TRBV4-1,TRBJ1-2,ASSQGGEGSFSGYT
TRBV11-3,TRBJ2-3,ASSPGGQGGDTQY
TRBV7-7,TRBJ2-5,ASSAGTGGSETQY